This T cell receptor (beta chain) was captured by sequencing in a study of T cells in women clearing cervical HPV infection. Study as a whole: Blood came at first lesion visit for cases, post-clearance for controls.

From germline, CDR1 is SNHLY and CDR2 FYNNEI. Losses at the gene ends were 5 bases for V and 6 bases for J; bases not matched to a gene: 12. This CDR3 is built from 17 residues. As for this clone: The CDR3 is cut off 3 residues early in the read; its end comes from the germline J gene.

immunoSEQ multiplex PCR used an average of around 1,200 ng genomic DNA. Clones were sequenced by immunoSEQ multiplex PCR, and TCRdb holds only the in-frame ones, with some missing. Reported are under 20,000 clones; the ten largest clones contain about 11%. This receptor was obtained from a woman aged 18 to 75 with a cervical HPV16 infection that either progressed to CIN3+ or cleared (not recorded which). V usage is TRBV2 and J usage is TRBJ2-1; 11 nucleotides agree with TRBD1. Material: blood buffy coat. The CDR3 bases that were read are TGTGCCAGCAGTTTTGTGTTAGGGACAGGGGGGGGCAATGAG. Its translation is CASSFVLGTGGGNE. The full CDR3 is CASSFVLGTGGGNEQFF.